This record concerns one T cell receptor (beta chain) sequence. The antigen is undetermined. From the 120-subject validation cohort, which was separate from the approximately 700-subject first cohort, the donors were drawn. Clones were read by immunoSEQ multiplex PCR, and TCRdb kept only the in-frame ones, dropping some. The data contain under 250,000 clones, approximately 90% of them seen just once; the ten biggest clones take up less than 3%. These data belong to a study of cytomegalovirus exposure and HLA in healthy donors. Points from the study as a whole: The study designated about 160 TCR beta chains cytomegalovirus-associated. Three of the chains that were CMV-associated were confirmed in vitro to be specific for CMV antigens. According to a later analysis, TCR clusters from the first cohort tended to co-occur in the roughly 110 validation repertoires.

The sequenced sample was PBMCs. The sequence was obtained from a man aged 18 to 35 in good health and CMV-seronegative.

In DNA, the CDR3 is TGTGCCAGCAGTTACGTCGGGACAGGGGGCGACGAGCAGTACTTC. Its translation: CASSYVGTGGDEQYF. The chain uses TRBV6-6 and TRBJ2-7, with 12 bases fitting TRBD1. Germline V gene sequence: CDR1 MNHNY, CDR2 SVGAGI (reference sequence). The trim removed 2 bases at V and 5 bases at J, leaving 4 bases unmatched. CDR3 length equals 15 residues.